The clone carrying this T cell receptor beta chain was recorded once. Clones were sequenced by immunoSEQ multiplex PCR, and TCRdb holds only the in-frame ones, with some missing. In the table there are roughly 2.5 million clones, around 94% of which are singletons. With 3 bases clipped from V and 7 bases from J, the junction kept 9 bases outside the gene matches. This CDR3 region has 15 residues. CDR1 is SGHTA and CDR2 is FQGNSA in the germline V gene. This specimen belongs to a study of shared clonotypes between healthy human individuals. The source of this sequence is a man younger than 30 in good health. Sequences were obtained from naive CD4+ T cells sorted from blood. The sample's subset: CD45RA+ positively selected. The chain recombines TRBV7-2 with TRBJ2-1; the match to TRBD2 covers 7 bases. CDR3 region: CASSLGTGLENEQFF. In DNA, the CDR3 is TGTGCCAGCAGCTTGGGGACCGGACTAGAGAATGAGCAGTTCTTC.